A selection of T cell receptor beta chains follows, all from one sample in a study of T cell changes during pregnancy in multiple sclerosis. Libraries were prepared by immunoSEQ multiplex PCR; TCRdb keeps only in-frame clonotypes and omits some of them. The data contain tens of thousands of clones, approximately 90% of them singletons. The material was CD4+ T cells from peripheral blood mononuclear cells, obtained after pregnancy. These receptors all come from a female donor with multiple sclerosis, enrolled in a pregnancy study. Each CDR3 is given without its conserved first and last residue. The order of the fields is V gene, J gene, CDR3 protein.

>TRBV7-8|TRBJ2-1
ASSLGAREGKWNEQF
>TRBV19|TRBJ1-4
ATDRDEKLF
>TRBV19|TRBJ2-2
ASSISSGGTNTGELF
>TRBV6-4|TRBJ1-4
ASSRGLLGEKLF
>TRBV19|TRBJ2-1
ASREYGKKTNEQF
>TRBV14|TRBJ2-2
ASSLRTSGGTGELF
>TRBV30|TRBJ2-3
AWSVAGGTDTQY
>TRBV6-5|TRBJ1-5
ASRLDRARPQH
>TRBV5-1|TRBJ2-3
ASSPDRGIPDTQY
>TRBV7-2|TRBJ1-2
ASSLAGTGGLTGGYT
>TRBV7-2|TRBJ2-7
ASSLVGQGPYEQY
>TRBV30|TRBJ1-4
AWSGQGGANEKLF
>TRBV6-6|TRBJ1-6
ASSYSGSGVDSPLH
>TRBV7-2|TRBJ2-4
ASSPPTGVNIQY
>TRBV4-2|TRBJ1-1
ASSVRGQGEAF
>TRBV5-1|TRBJ1-1
ASSLVGRGRNTEAF
>TRBV6-4|TRBJ1-1
ASSREGNTEAF
>TRBV5-4|TRBJ1-5
ASSLGQGRNQPQH
>TRBV7-6|TRBJ1-1
ASSPWAGNTEAF
>TRBV13|TRBJ1-2
ASSGQGRGTGYT
>TRBV18|TRBJ1-2
ASSPDKNYGYT
>TRBV5-1|TRBJ2-3
ASSRDFTDTQY
>TRBV7-2|TRBJ1-2
ASSSIGTANYGYT
>TRBV5-6|TRBJ1-1
ASSSNGLNTEAF
>TRBV19|TRBJ1-1
ASSGRTGLTEAF
>TRBV4-3|TRBJ2-1
ASSQDALAGAQSSYNEQF
>TRBV27|TRBJ1-1
ASSDGIGAF
>TRBV18|TRBJ1-2
ASSPGTGAVYGYT
>TRBV7-3|TRBJ2-7
ASSLRGGNEQY
>TRBV29-1|TRBJ1-2
SAGASGYT
>TRBV28|TRBJ2-2
ASRRLGASGVGELF
>TRBV7-9|TRBJ1-1
ASSSLGGPLMAF
>TRBV5-6|TRBJ2-7
ASDQGHHYEQY
>TRBV27|TRBJ2-7
ASRRAGQGGHEQY
>TRBV30|TRBJ1-3
AWSPGVISVMS
>TRBV5-8|TRBJ2-3
ASSSRLDTQY
>TRBV7-9|TRBJ1-4
ASSFLNEKLF
>TRBV7-2|TRBJ2-4
ASAYRGTNIQY
>TRBV7-3|TRBJ1-2
ASSLDSSYGYT
>TRBV7-2|TRBJ2-3
ASSLGGQGADTQY
>TRBV29-1|TRBJ2-3
SVALLAGGPTDTQY
>TRBV9|TRBJ1-2
ASSVVSGTGNYT
>TRBV5-4|TRBJ1-6
ASSIPGQGNSPLH
>TRBV19|TRBJ1-1
ASSTLNQALVEAF
>TRBV6-4|TRBJ2-3
ASGAGGQDTQY
>TRBV4-1|TRBJ1-5
ASSQEGGLSNQPQH
>TRBV12-5|TRBJ1-5
ASGPYLGQPQH
>TRBV6-1|TRBJ2-3
ASSDQRGRGTDTQY
>TRBV7-9|TRBJ1-2
ASSRGGTTPNYGYT
>TRBV9|TRBJ2-3
ASSLQGASTDTQY
>TRBV5-5|TRBJ1-1
ASNHPTYGIKNTEAF